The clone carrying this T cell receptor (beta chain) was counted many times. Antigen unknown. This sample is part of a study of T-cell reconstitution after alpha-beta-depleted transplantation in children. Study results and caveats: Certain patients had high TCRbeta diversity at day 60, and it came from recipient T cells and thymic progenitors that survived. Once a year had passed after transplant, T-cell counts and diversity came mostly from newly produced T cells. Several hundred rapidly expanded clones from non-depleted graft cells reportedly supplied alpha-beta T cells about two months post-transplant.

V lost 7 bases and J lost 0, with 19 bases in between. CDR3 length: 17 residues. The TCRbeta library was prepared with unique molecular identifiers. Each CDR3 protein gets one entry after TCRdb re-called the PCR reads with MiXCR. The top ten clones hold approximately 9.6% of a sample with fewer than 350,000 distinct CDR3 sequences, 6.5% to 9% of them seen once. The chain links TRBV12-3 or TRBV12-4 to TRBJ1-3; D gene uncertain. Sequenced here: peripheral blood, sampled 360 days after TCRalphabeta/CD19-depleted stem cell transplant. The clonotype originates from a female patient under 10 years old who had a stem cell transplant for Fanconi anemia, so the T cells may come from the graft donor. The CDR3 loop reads CASTLRMDFSSGNTIYF. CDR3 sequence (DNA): TGTGCCAGCACCCTAAGAATGGACTTTAGCTCTGGAAACACCATATATTTT.